The 9 T cell receptor beta chains listed next were all sequenced from one sample in a study of response to subunit inactivated influenza vaccine. Each CDR3 protein gets one entry after TCRdb re-called the RT-PCR reads with MiXCR. The sample carries about 190,000 distinct CDR3 sequences, approximately 15% recorded once. This specimen consisted of CD8+ T cells sorted from PBMCs, obtained more than 4 days after vaccination. The receptors were gathered from a man aged 45 to 65 who received an inactivated influenza vaccine.

The chain carries TRBV9 and TRBJ2-5; D possibly corresponds to TRBD2 (5 bases). V dropped 1 base and J dropped 5 bases, with 15 bases sitting between them. Germline V gives CDR1 SGDLS, CDR2 YYNGEE. The CDR3 extends over 15 amino acids. The CDR3 sequence: CASSVFGIAGETQYF. CDR3 in DNA: TGTGCCAGCAGCGTATTCGGGATAGCCGGCGAGACCCAGTACTTC.

This clonotype has only a few counts. V is TRBV12-3 or TRBV12-4 and J is TRBJ2-7; tentative D call: TRBD1 (6 bases). The CDR3 runs to 14 residues. Trimming left V 8 bases short and J 0 bases short, with 14 bases between. Here the CDR3 DNA reads TGTGCCAGCTGGTCGGGACACCTCTCCTACGAGCAGTACTTC. Protein: CASWSGHLSYEQYF.

This clonotype has a handful of counts. This chain joins TRBV20-1 and TRBJ2-1; 12 nucleotides align to TRBD2. Germline values: CDR1 DFQATT, CDR2 SNEGSKA (reference sequence). The CDR3 contains 15 residues. V shed 3 bases, J shed 10 bases, and the junction held 10 bases outside the gene matches. The CDR3 DNA follows: TGCAGTGCTAGCCCCCTAGCGGGAGGGCCAAGGGAGCAGTTCTTC. Residues: CSASPLAGGPREQFF.

This clonotype appeared a few times. V usage is TRBV7-9 and J usage is TRBJ2-7; maybe TRBD1 (7 bases). Germline CDR1 SEHNR, CDR2 FQNEAQ (reference sequence). The CDR3 is 15 amino acids. The ends were cut back, 1 base at V and 5 bases at J, with 15 bases in the middle. This chain's CDR3 is CASSLVGGTEDEQYF. CDR3 sequence (DNA): TGTGCCAGCAGCTTAGTTGGAGGGACAGAGGACGAGCAGTACTTC.

This clonotype has just a few counts. The chain combines TRBV29-1 with TRBJ1-5; 7 bases fit TRBD1. Germline loops: CDR1 SQVTM, CDR2 ANQGSEA. The CDR3 is 14 amino acids. V lost 7 bases and J lost 0; bases outside the gene matches: 6. The CDR3: CSGWTGNSNQPQHF. The CDR3, as DNA: TGCAGCGGGTGGACAGGTAATAGCAATCAGCCCCAGCATTTT.

This clonotype has a single count. The rearrangement links TRBV6-4 to TRBJ2-6; 8 bases agree with TRBD1. CDR1 and CDR2 from the germline V gene are MRHNA and SNTAGT. With 11 bases clipped from V and 0 bases from J, the junction kept 18 bases outside the gene matches. This CDR3 has 19 amino acids. The CDR3 sequence: CAFSSPIRDRNSGANVLTF. CDR3 nucleotide sequence: TGTGCCTTCAGTTCCCCAATCCGGGACAGGAACTCTGGGGCCAACGTCCTGACTTTC.

This clonotype has just a few counts. V is TRBV29-1 and J is TRBJ2-7; no clear D gene. Looked up from germline, CDR1 is SQVTM and CDR2 is ANQGSEA. V lost 4 bases and J lost 0, with 16 bases in between. CDR3 length: 15 residues. In nucleotides, the CDR3 is TGCAGCGTTGCCCCCCTCTCGGATAACTCCTACGAGCAGTACTTC. It is translated as CSVAPLSDNSYEQYF.

Of note for this clonotype: The junction differs from germline at one of its ends, possibly a read error. The genes are TRBV7-7 and TRBJ2-1; D may match TRBD1 or TRBD2 (6 bases each). The CDR3 consists of 14 residues. Germline V gene sequence: CDR1 SSHAT, CDR2 FNYEAQ (reference sequence). The CDR3 nucleotides read TGTGCTAGCAGCCTTGCTTACGGGGGCTCAGAGCAGTTCTTC. Residues: CASSLAYGGSEQFF.

In this sample, this clonotype turned up a few times. The rearrangement uses TRBV27 and TRBJ2-7; D gene uncertain. Trimming cost V 0 bases and J 6 bases, with 6 bases left between them. Per germline, CDR1 MNHEY and CDR2 SMNVEV (reference sequence). This CDR3 comprises 12 residues. The DNA of the CDR3 is TGTGCCAGCAGTTTATCTGGGTCCGAGCAGTACTTC. This encodes CASSLSGSEQYF.